Included here is one TCR beta chain sequence, with context. Germline values: CDR1 SGHNT, CDR2 YYREEE (reference sequence). This CDR3 contains 14 residues. Trimming stripped 0 bases from V and 14 bases from J, with 15 bases between. The data are from a study of blood T cell repertoires in COVID-19. Produced via immunoSEQ multiplex PCR; TCRdb's table is partial and in-frame only. There are under 250,000 clones in the sample; 80% to 95% occur only once, and about 0.8% lies in the top ten. The receptor comes from a man aged 55-75 years with COVID-19, enrolled during active disease. Sequenced: peripheral blood. The chain combines TRBV5-4 with TRBJ1-6; D may be TRBD1 (5 bases). This CDR3 is CASSLGGGSQTLHF. The DNA for the CDR3 is TGTGCCAGCAGCTTGGGGGGGGGATCTCAGACCCTCCACTTT.